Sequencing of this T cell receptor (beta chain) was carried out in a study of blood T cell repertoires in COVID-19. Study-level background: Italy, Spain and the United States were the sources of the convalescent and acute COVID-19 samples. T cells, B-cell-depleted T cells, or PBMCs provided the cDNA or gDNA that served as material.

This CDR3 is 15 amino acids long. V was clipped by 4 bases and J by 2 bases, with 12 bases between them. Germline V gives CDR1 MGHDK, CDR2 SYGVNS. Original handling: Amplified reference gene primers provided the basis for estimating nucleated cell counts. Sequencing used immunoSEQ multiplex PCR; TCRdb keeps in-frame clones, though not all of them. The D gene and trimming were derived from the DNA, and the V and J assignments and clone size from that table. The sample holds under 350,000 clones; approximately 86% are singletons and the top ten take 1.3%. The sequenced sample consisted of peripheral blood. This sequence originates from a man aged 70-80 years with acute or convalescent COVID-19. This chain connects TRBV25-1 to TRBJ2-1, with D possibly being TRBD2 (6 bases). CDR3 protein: CASSVGGTTYNEQFF. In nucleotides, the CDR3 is TGTGCCAGCAGTGTCGGCGGGACCACCTACAATGAGCAGTTCTTC. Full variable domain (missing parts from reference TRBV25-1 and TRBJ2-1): EADIYQTPRYLVIGTGKKITLECSQTMGHDKMYWYQQDPGMELHLIHYSYGVNSTEKGDLSSESTVSRIRTEHFPLTLESARPSHTSQYLCASSVGGTTYNEQFFGPGTRLTVL.